This TCR beta chain comes out of a study of Ad26.COV2.S vaccination and SARS-CoV-2 variants (dated by TCRdb to about 2021). Context from the whole study: Vaccine-arm donors came from COV1001, a multicentre, randomized, double-blind, placebo-controlled phase I-IIa trial of Ad26.COV2.S in healthy adults. The specificity and breadth of SARS-CoV-2-reactive T cell receptors after Ad26.COV2.S vaccination were assessed by TCRbeta repertoire sequencing. The TCR-sequenced set comprised around 32 samples: 19 Ad26.COV2.S vaccine recipients, 5 placebo recipients and 8 SARS-CoV-2 convalescent individuals. Ad26.COV2.S was given intramuscularly at 5x10^10 or 1x10^11 viral particles, as a single shot or as two shots 56 days apart. Investigators did not know the trial group allocation while performing experiments and assessing outcomes. Trial participants were randomized into five groups of five, in which low-dose or high-dose Ad26.COV2.S was given once or twice, or placebo was given on both occasions. Summary of the overall study and its limitations: Higher spike-specific TCR breadth was observed in Ad26.COV2.S recipients than in placebo recipients (P = 0.0014). Comparing responses between vaccine doses or regimens was not something the study was powered to do. Vaccine and placebo recipients had similar non-spike TCR breadth, a finding consistent with the vaccine containing only spike. According to the authors, total T cell responses may have been underestimated by the TCR breadth and depth analyses. After vaccination, substantial breadth of spike-specific CD8+ and CD4+ T cell responses was reported.

Read against the paper, the sample's treatment or condition label means: approximately 18 received Ad26.COV2.S at low or high dose, single or two shots; about five received placebo; per-sample allocation not given. For vaccine and placebo recipients, repertoires were sequenced using samples collected on day 63 after the first injection. In Cohort 1b, about two dozen adults aged 18-55 years were enrolled at a single site in Boston, USA, between 29 July and 7 August 2020. Ad26.COV2.S consisted of a replication-incompetent adenovirus type 26 vector by which a prefusion-stabilized SARS-CoV-2 spike protein from the original Wuhan strain was expressed. Taken from cysteine to phenylalanine, the CDR3 has 13 residues. This entry keeps only the CDR3 DNA: 39 bases, framed from base 1. CDR1 and CDR2 are read off the germline V gene as ENHRY and SYGVKD. V lost 5 bases and J lost 6 bases, and the count of bases not matched to a germline gene is 6.

The immunoSEQ Assay was the method used to sequence TCRbeta CDR3 regions. After extraction, genomic DNA underwent amplification by bias-controlled multiplex PCR, followed by high-throughput sequencing. In the paper's pipeline: Collapsing and filtering of sequences were performed to quantify the absolute abundance of each unique TCRbeta CDR3 region. T cell fraction was estimated by normalizing TCRbeta template counts to usable DNA, which was measured by amplifying reference genes present in all nucleated cells. Repertoire TCRs were annotated as SARS-CoV-2-specific when V gene, CDR3 amino acid sequence and J gene were exactly matched to a known reactive TCR set. MIRA supplied the reference SARS-CoV-2 TCR set, which was filtered for enrichment in COVID-19-positive ImmuneCODE repertoires so that public or cross-reactive TCRs were removed. Based on the MIRA antigens, annotated TCRs were further analysed at the level of specific ORF or position within ORF. Breadth was defined as annotated unique rearrangements over total unique productive rearrangements; depth was the summed frequency of those rearrangements. Two-sided Wilcoxon rank-sum tests were used to compare TCR breadth between groups. The table comes from immuneACCESS by way of TCRdb, which keeps in-frame sequences with V and J called. Part of the clones is missing from these tables; in studies checked, under half for an unresolved V gene and the rest for unknown reasons. Clonal size and the V and J genes are those of that table, whereas D and trimming came from the DNA. The sample profile shows about 410,000 clones; around 91% of them were found once. The leading ten clones occupy 1.5% to 2% of the sample.

On this clone itself: Its antigen is unknown. Per-base qualities were not stored, and no clone one base away is much larger.

Material: peripheral blood, obtained in a trial of Ad26.COV2.S vaccine versus placebo. Rearrangement joined TRBV10-3 to TRBJ1-1; 7 of the junction bases match TRBD1. The receptor was isolated from a person between 18 and 60 years old who received the Ad26.COV2.S COVID-19 vaccine or a placebo. The nucleotide sequence is given as TGTGCCATCAGTCCCGTGCAGGGGGCTGAAGCTTTCTTT. It is translated as CAISPVQGAEAFF.